The 15 T cell receptor beta chains in this list originate from one sample, sequenced in a study of T cell responses to AZD1222 COVID-19 vaccine. The protocol was immunoSEQ multiplex PCR, while the TCRdb copy is restricted to in-frame clones and leaves out a portion. This table holds some 130,000 clones, about nine tenths found once. Sequences were derived from peripheral blood, sampled on day 0 of AZD1222 vaccination. All receptors derive from an adult in good health.

The chain employs TRBV29-1 and TRBJ2-3, with D possibly called TRBD1 or TRBD2 (6 bases each). CDR3 size: 14 residues. Germline lookup yields CDR1 SQVTM and CDR2 ANQGSEA. Trimming took off 7 bases at V and 0 bases at J, with 14 bases between the two ends. For the CDR3, the DNA is TGCAGCGGAGGAGGGGGGACCAGCACAGATACGCAGTATTTT. Encoded protein: CSGGGGTSTDTQYF.

The chain joins TRBV7-2 to TRBJ1-5; TRBD1 is a possible D gene (5 bases). Per the germline V gene, CDR1 is SGHTA and CDR2 is FQGNSA. V lost 3 bases to trimming and J lost 2 bases, with 14 bases between them. CDR3 length equals 16 residues. The CDR3 region has the DNA TGTGCCAGCAGCTTGGGTCAGATGGGGGGCAATCAGCCCCAGCATTTT. Residues: CASSLGQMGGNQPQHF.

J is TRBJ1-2 and V is TRBV29-1; TRBD1 might be the D (6 bases). Trimming cost V 1 base and J 3 bases, with 12 bases left between them. This CDR3 comprises 14 residues. Germline V lookup: CDR1 SQVTM, CDR2 ANQGSEA. CDR3 DNA: TGCAGCGTTGAAGCAGGGGCGGCCTACTATGGCTACACCTTC. Translation gives CSVEAGAAYYGYTF.

The V and J genes are TRBV4-2 and TRBJ2-1, with 15 nucleotides matching TRBD2. Losses at the gene ends were 4 bases for V and 4 bases for J; bases not matched to a gene: 11. The CDR3 is made up of 19 amino acids. Germline CDR1 and CDR2: LGHNA and YNFKEQ. The CDR3 region has the DNA TGTGCCAGCAGCCCGGGTCTGGGACTAGCGGGGGGCTTATACAATGAGCAGTTCTTC. Translated, it gives CASSPGLGLAGGLYNEQFF.

V usage is TRBV2 and J usage is TRBJ2-5; unclear D gene. CDR1 SNHLY and CDR2 FYNNEI come from the germline V gene. Trimming pared 6 bases from V and 3 bases from J, leaving 26 bases between. The CDR3 consists of 18 residues. The DNA for the CDR3 is TGTGCCAGCAGCGTTGACAAATTACTAATGGGGTGGGAAGAGACCCAGTACTTC. Translated, it gives CASSVDKLLMGWEETQYF.

The chain joins TRBV18 to TRBJ1-1; 8 nucleotides line up with TRBD1. The CDR3 length is 15 residues. Germline-derived CDR1 and CDR2 are KGHSH and LQKENI. V lost 3 bases, J lost 6 bases, and 9 bases stayed unmatched. In DNA, the CDR3 is TGTGCCAGCTCACCCGTCCAACAGGGGGGGTCTGAAGCTTTCTTT. Residues: CASSPVQQGGSEAFF.

V usage is TRBV5-6 and J usage is TRBJ2-1; D perhaps matches TRBD2 (6 bases). This CDR3 contains 14 residues. Germline V gene sequence: CDR1 SGHDT, CDR2 YYEEEE. Trimming stripped 4 bases from V and 7 bases from J, with 15 bases between. The CDR3 here is CASSGDLFSNEQFF. The CDR3 region has the DNA TGTGCCAGCAGCGGGGACTTATTTTCGAATGAGCAGTTCTTC.

The chain carries TRBV6-6 and TRBJ2-7; TRBD2 matches at 7 bases. The CDR3 runs 15 residues. Per germline, CDR1 MNHNY and CDR2 SVGAGI (reference sequence). J lost 6 bases, V lost 0 bases, and 8 bases had no gene match. CDR3 in amino acids: CASSYSVGLPSEQYF. CDR3 sequence (DNA): TGTGCCAGCAGTTACTCGGTGGGACTACCCTCCGAGCAGTACTTC.

The V and J genes are TRBV30 and TRBJ1-6; no clear D. Germline V gives CDR1 GTSNPN, CDR2 SVGIG (reference sequence). The CDR3 sequence is 16 residues long. Trimming shortened V by 2 bases and J by 7 bases, and 18 bases separated the two germline ends. The CDR3 loop is CAWSHPTGAGNSPLHF. CDR3 nucleotide sequence: TGTGCCTGGAGTCATCCTACGGGAGCGGGGAATTCACCCCTCCACTTT.

The rearrangement joins TRBV18 to TRBJ1-6, with D perhaps matching TRBD1 (6 bases). The CDR3 contains 14 residues. CDR1 KGHSH and CDR2 LQKENI come from the germline V gene. Trimming removed 5 bases from V and 4 bases from J, with 9 bases in between. The CDR3 region has the DNA TGTGCCAGCTCAATGGACAGTTATAATTCACCCCTCCACTTT. Residues: CASSMDSYNSPLHF. Filled out from reference TRBV18 and TRBJ1-6, the complete variable domain reads NAGVMQNPRHLVRRRGQEARLRCSPMKGHSHVYWYRQLPEEGLKFMVYLQKENIIDESGMPKERFSAEFPKEGPSILRIQQVVRGDSAAYFCASSMDSYNSPLHFGNGTRLTVT.

The chain employs TRBV5-1 and TRBJ2-5; TRBD1 or TRBD2 may be the D gene (6 bases each). The CDR3 extends over 16 amino acids. Trimming removed 2 bases at V and 3 bases at J, with 17 bases between. Per the germline V gene, CDR1 is SGHRS and CDR2 is YFSETQ. In DNA form, the CDR3 reads TGCGCCAGCAGCTTTATGGGGGGCCAGGGAAAAGAGACCCAGTACTTC. It encodes CASSFMGGQGKETQYF.

This chain uses TRBV28 with TRBJ2-7; 7 positions agree with TRBD2. Germline assignment: CDR1 MDHEN and CDR2 SYDVKM. Trimming cost V 5 bases and J 1 base; bases outside gene matches: 8. CDR3 size: 15 residues. The CDR3 spells CASSGGERYSYEQYF. The CDR3 DNA reads as TGTGCCAGCAGTGGGGGGGAAAGGTATTCCTACGAGCAGTACTTC.

The chain couples TRBV5-5 to TRBJ1-5, with TRBD1 as a possible D gene (6 bases). Per germline, CDR1 SGHKS and CDR2 YYEKEE (reference sequence). The CDR3 covers 13 residues. V was shortened by 4 bases and J by 4 bases, with 9 bases between the two germline ends. CDR3 sequence: CASSPDRNQPQHF. The DNA of the CDR3 is TGTGCCAGCAGCCCGGACAGAAATCAGCCCCAGCATTTT.

This chain joins TRBV9 and TRBJ2-3, with 9 positions matching TRBD2. The germline V gene encodes CDR1 SGDLS and CDR2 YYNGEE. After removal of 0 bases from V and 0 bases from J, the junction contained 5 bases not matched to a gene. This CDR3 is 17 amino acids long. CDR3 region: CASSVESGGTSTDTQYF. The CDR3 DNA is TGTGCCAGCAGCGTAGAGAGCGGGGGGACTAGCACAGATACGCAGTATTTT.

V usage is TRBV11-2 and J usage is TRBJ1-1; no definite D call. CDR3 length: 12 amino acids. Deletions cut 6 bases from V and 7 bases from J, with 12 bases between. From germline, CDR1 is SGHAT and CDR2 FQNNGV. Written as DNA, the CDR3 is TGTGCCAGCAGACCAGGCGGGGATGAAGCTTTCTTT. This encodes CASRPGGDEAFF. Complete variable domain (other parts from reference TRBV11-2 and TRBJ1-1): EAGVAQSPRYKIIEKRQSVAFWCNPISGHATLYWYQQILGQGPKLLIQFQNNGVVDDSQLPKDRFSAERLKGVDSTLKIQPAKLEDSAVYLCASRPGGDEAFFGQGTRLTVV.